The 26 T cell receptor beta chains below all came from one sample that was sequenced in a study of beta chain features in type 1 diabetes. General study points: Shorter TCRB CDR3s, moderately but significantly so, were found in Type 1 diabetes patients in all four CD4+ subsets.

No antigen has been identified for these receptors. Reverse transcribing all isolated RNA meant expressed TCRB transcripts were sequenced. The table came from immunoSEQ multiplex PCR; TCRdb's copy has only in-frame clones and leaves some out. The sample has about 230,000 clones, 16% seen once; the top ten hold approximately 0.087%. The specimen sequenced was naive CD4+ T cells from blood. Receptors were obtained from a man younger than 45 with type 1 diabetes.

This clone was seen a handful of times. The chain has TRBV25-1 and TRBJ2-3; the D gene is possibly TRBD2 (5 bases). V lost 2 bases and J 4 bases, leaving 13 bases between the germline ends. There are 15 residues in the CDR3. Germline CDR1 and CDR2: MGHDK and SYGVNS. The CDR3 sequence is CASSEHRGSADTQYF. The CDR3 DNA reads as TGTGCCAGCAGTGAACACCGGGGTTCCGCAGATACGCAGTATTTT.

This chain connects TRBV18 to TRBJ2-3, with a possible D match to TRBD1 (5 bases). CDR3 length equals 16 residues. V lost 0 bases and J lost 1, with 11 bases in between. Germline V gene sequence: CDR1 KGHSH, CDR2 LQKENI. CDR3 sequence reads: CASSPPTELGTDTQYF. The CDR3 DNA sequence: TGTGCCAGCTCACCACCGACAGAGCTGGGCACAGATACGCAGTATTTT. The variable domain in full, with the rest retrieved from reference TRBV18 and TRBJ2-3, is NAGVMQNPRHLVRRRGQEARLRCSPMKGHSHVYWYRQLPEEGLKFMVYLQKENIIDESGMPKERFSAEFPKEGPSILRIQQVVRGDSAAYFCASSPPTELGTDTQYFGPGTRLTVL.

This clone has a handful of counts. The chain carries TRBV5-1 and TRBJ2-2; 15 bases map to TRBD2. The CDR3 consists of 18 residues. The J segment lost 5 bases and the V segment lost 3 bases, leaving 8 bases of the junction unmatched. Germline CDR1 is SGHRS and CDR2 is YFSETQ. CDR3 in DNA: TGCGCCAGCAGCTGGAGGACTAGCGGGAGGGCGACTACCGGGGAGCTGTTTTTT. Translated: CASSWRTSGRATTGELFF.

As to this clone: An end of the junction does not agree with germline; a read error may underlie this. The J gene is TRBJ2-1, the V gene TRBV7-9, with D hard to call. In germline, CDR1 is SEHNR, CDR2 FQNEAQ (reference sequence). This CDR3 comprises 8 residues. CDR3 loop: CASSFNIF. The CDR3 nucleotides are TGTGCCAGCAGCTTCAATATCTTC.

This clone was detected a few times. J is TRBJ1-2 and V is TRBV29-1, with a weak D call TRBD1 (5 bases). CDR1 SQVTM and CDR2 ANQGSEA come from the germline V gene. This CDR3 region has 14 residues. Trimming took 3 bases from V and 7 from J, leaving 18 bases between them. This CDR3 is CSVETYAGGLGYTF. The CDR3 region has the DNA TGCAGCGTTGAGACCTACGCTGGGGGTCTTGGCTACACCTTC.

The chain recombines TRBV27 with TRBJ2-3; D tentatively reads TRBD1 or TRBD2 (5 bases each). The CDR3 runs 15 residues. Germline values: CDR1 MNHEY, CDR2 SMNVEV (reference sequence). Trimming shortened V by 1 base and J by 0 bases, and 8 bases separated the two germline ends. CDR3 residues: CASSLFRESTDTQYF. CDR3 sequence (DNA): TGTGCCAGCAGTTTATTCAGGGAGAGCACAGATACGCAGTATTTT.

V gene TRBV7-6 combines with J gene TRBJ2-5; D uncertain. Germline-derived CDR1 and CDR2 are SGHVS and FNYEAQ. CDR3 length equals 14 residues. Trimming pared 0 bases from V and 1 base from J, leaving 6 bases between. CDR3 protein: CASSLAGGQETQYF. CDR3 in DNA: TGTGCCAGCAGCTTAGCGGGCGGCCAAGAGACCCAGTACTTC.

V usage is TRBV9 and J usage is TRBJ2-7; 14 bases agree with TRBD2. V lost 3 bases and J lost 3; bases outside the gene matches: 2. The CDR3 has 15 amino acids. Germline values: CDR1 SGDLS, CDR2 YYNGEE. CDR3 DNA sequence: TGTGCCAGCAGCGCGGGACTAGCGGGAGTCTACGAGCAGTACTTC. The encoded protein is CASSAGLAGVYEQYF.

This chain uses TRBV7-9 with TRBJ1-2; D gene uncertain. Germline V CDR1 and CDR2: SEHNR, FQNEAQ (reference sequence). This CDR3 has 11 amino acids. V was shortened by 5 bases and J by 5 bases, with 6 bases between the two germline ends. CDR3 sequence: CASSNRYGYTF. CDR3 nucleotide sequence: TGTGCCAGCAGCAACCGTTATGGCTACACCTTC.

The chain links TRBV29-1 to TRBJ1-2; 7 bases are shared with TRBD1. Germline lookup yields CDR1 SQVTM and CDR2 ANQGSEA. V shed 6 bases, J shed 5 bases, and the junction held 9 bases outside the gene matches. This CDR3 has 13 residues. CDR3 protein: CSVGTGVGYGYTF. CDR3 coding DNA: TGCAGCGTGGGCACAGGGGTCGGGTATGGCTACACCTTC.

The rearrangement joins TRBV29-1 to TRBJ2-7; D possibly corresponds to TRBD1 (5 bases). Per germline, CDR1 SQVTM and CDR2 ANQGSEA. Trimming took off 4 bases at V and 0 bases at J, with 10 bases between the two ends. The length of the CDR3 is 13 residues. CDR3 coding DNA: TGCAGCGTTGGGCCCCAGGGCTCCTACGAGCAGTACTTC. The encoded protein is CSVGPQGSYEQYF.

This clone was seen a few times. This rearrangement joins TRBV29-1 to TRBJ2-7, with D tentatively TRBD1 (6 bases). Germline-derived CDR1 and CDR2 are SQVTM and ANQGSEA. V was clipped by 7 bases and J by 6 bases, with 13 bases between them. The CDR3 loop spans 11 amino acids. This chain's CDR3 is CSGATGREQYF. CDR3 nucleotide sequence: TGCAGCGGTGCTACAGGGCGCGAGCAGTACTTC.

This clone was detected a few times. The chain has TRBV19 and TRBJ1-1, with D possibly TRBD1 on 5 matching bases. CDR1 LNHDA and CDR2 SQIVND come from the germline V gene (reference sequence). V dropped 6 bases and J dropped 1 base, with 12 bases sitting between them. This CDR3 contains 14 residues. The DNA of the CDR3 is TGTGCCAGTAGACCCGGGACGGCGAACACTGAAGCTTTCTTT. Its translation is CASRPGTANTEAFF.

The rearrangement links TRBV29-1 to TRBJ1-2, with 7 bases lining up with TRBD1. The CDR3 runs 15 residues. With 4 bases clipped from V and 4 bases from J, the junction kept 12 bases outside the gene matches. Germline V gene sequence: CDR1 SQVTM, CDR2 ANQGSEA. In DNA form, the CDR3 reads TGCAGCGTTGCGGAGCAGGGGGTGGTACTCTATGGCTACACCTTC. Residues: CSVAEQGVVLYGYTF. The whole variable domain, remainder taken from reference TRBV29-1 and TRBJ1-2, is SAVISQKPSRDICQRGTSLTIQCQVDSQVTMMFWYRQQPGQSLTLIATANQGSEATYESGFVIDKFPISRPNLTFSTLTVSNMSPEDSSIYLCSVAEQGVVLYGYTFGSGTRLTVV.

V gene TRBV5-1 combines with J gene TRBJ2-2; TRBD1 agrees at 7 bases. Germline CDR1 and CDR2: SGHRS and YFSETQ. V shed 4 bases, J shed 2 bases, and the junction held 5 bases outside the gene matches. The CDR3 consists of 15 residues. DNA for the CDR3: TGCGCCAGCAGCGTTCGGGACAGAAACACCGGGGAGCTGTTTTTT. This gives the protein CASSVRDRNTGELFF.

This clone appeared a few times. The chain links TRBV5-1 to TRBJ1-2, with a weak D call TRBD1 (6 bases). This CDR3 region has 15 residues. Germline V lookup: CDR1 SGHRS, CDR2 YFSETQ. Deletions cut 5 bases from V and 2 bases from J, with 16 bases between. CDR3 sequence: CASRRTESLNYGYTF. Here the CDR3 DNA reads TGCGCCAGCAGGCGGACAGAGAGCCTGAACTATGGCTACACCTTC.

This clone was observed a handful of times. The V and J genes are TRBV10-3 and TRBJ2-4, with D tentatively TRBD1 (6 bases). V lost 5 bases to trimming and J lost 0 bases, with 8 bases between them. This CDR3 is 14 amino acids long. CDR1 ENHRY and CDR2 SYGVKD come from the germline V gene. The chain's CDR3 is CAISLQGAKNIQYF. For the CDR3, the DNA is TGTGCCATCAGTCTACAGGGAGCCAAAAACATTCAGTACTTC.

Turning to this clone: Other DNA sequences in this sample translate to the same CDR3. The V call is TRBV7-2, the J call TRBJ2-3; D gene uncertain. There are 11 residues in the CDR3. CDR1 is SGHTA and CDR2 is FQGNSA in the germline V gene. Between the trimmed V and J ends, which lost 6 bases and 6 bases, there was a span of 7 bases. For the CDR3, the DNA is TGTGCCAGCAGTTTGTCGGATACGCAGTATTTT. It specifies CASSLSDTQYF. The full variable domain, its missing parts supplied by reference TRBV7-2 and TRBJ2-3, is GAGVSQSPSNKVTEKGKDVELRCDPISGHTALYWYRQSLGQGLEFLIYFQGNSAPDKSGLPSDRFSAERTGGSVSTLTIQRTQQEDSAVYLCASSLSDTQYFGPGTRLTVL.

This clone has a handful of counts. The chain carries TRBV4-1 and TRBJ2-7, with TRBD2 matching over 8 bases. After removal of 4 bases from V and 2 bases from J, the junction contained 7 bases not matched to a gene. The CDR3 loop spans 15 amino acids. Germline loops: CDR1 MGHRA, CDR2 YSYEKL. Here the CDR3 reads CASSLRDGGAYEQYF. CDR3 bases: TGCGCCAGCAGCCTCCGGGACGGGGGGGCCTACGAGCAGTACTTC.

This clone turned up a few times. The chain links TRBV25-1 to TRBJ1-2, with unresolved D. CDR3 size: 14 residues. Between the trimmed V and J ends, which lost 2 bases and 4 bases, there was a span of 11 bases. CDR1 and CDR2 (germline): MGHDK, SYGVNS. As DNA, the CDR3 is TGTGCCAGCAGTGAACGGGAACAGAGCTATGGCTACACCTTC. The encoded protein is CASSEREQSYGYTF.

Written as DNA, the CDR3 is TGTGCCAGCAGTGACAGGGCTGGAGGCTACACCTTC. This encodes CASSDRAGGYTF. The V and J genes are TRBV28 and TRBJ1-2, with 7 bases fitting TRBD1. CDR3 length: 12 residues. V shed 5 bases, J shed 8 bases, and the junction held 5 bases outside the gene matches. Germline-derived CDR1 and CDR2 are MDHEN and SYDVKM.

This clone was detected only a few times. The CDR3 region has the DNA TGTGCCAGCAGCACTCCCGGGGGTGAGCAGTTCTTC. It specifies CASSTPGGEQFF. This sequence joins TRBV7-2 and TRBJ2-1; D might be TRBD2 (6 bases). Germline CDR1 reads SGHTA; CDR2 reads FQGNSA. V dropped 5 bases and J dropped 9 bases, with 11 bases sitting between them. This CDR3 is 12 amino acids long.

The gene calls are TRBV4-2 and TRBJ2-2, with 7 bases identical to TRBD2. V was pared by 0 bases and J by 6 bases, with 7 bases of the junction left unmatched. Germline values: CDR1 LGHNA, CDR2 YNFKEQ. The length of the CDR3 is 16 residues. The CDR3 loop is CASSQDRAGVAGELFF. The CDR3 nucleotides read TGTGCCAGCAGCCAAGATCGGGCGGGGGTAGCCGGGGAGCTGTTTTTT.

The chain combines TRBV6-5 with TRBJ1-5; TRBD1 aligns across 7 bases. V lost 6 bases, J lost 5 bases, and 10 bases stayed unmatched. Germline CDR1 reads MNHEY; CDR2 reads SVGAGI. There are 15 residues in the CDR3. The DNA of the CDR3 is TGTGCCAGCAGGCAGCGGAGGGGGCTAGATCAGCCCCAGCATTTT. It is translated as CASRQRRGLDQPQHF.

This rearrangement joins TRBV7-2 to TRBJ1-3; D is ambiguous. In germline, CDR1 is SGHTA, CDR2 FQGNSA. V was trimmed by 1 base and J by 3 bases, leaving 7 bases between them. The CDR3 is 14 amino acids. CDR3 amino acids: CASSLGGNGNTIYF. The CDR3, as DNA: TGTGCCAGCAGCTTAGGAGGGAATGGAAACACCATATATTTT.

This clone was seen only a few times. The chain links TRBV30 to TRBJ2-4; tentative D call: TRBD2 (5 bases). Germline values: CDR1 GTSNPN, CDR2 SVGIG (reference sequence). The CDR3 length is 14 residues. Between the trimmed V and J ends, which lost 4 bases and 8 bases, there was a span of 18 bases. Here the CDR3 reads CAWKNPPGVDIQYF. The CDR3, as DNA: TGTGCCTGGAAAAATCCCCCCGGGGTGGACATTCAGTACTTC.